Reported below is one TCR beta chain. These data originate in a study of T-cell memory formation after mild COVID-19. The CDR3 is 17 amino acids. V lost 5 bases, J lost 5 bases, and 24 bases lay in between. Germline lookup yields CDR1 SGHVS and CDR2 FQNEAQ. One entry per CDR3 protein results from TCRdb running MiXCR on the 5' RACE reads. The sample consists of fewer than 150,000 distinct CDR3 sequences, 22% of them appearing once. The chain couples TRBV7-8 to TRBJ2-5; D might be TRBD1 (6 bases). Sequencing input: PBMCs or a T cell subset sorted from them (not recorded which). This clonotype originated in a man between 18 and 35 years old who had mild COVID-19 (a few samples of this study predate the infection). Cell type and time point are not known. The CDR3 nucleotides are TGTGCCAGCAGCCACCCGTTATCCGGTGCGCAGGGGGAGACCCAGTACTTC. Residues: CASSHPLSGAQGETQYF.